The rows below give T cell receptor beta chains drawn from one sample of a study of control samples from healthy donors and cancer patients. Produced via immunoSEQ multiplex PCR; TCRdb's table is partial and in-frame only. The sample has over 150,000 clones; around 94% are singletons. The sequenced sample consisted of PBMCs. The receptors were sampled from a man aged 55 to 69 with colorectal cancer. The CDR3 runs from the conserved cysteine through the conserved F or W. A D gene is named only where the DNA matches it firmly. Rows may omit the clone size; those that give it use once, few, many or a size class.

NA	TRBV7-9	NA	TRBJ2-2	CASRGRAAGELFF	TGTGCCAGCAGAGGCAGGGCCGCCGGGGAGCTGTTTTTT
NA	TRBV7-2	once	TRBJ2-1	CASGFYVNEQFF	TGTGCCAGCGGCTTCTACGTTAATGAGCAGTTCTTC
NA	TRBV30	NA	TRBJ2-1	CAWSVGLSSYNEQFF	TGTGCCTGGAGTGTGGGACTTTCTTCCTACAATGAGCAGTTCTTC
TRBD2	TRBV4-1	NA	TRBJ2-5	CASSPRLAGGQETQYF	TGCGCCAGCAGCCCAAGACTAGCGGGGGGACAAGAGACCCAGTACTTC
TRBD2	TRBV4-3	NA	TRBJ2-1	CASSQESGGPIEQFF	TGCGCCAGCAGCCAAGAGAGCGGGGGGCCGATTGAGCAGTTCTTC
NA	TRBV7-2	NA	TRBJ2-6	CASSKVGANVLTF	TGTGCCAGCAGCAAAGTAGGGGCCAACGTCCTGACTTTC
NA	TRBV19	NA	TRBJ2-2	CASSIGPLTGELFF	TGTGCCAGTAGTATTGGGCCGCTCACCGGGGAGCTGTTTTTT
NA	TRBV6-1	NA	TRBJ2-1	CASSEAVRAYNEQFF	TGTGCCAGCAGTGAAGCGGTCAGGGCCTACAATGAGCAGTTCTTC
TRBD2	TRBV5-4	NA	TRBJ2-5	CASSFSGTKETQYF	TGTGCCAGCAGCTTCTCCGGGACTAAGGAGACCCAGTACTTC
TRBD1	TRBV5-1	once	TRBJ1-1	CASSLTGGMESFF	TGCGCCAGCAGCTTGACAGGGGGGATGGAATCTTTCTTT
NA	TRBV11-2	once	TRBJ1-1	CASSLDRRQAPIEDTEAFF	TGTGCCAGCAGCTTAGATAGGCGGCAGGCCCCGATCGAGGACACTGAAGCTTTCTTT
NA	TRBV5-6	few	TRBJ1-3	CASSLGPLGGPNTIYF	TGTGCCAGCAGCTTGGGGCCCCTGGGGGGGCCAAACACCATATATTTT
TRBD1	TRBV19	once	TRBJ1-5	CASSTTGGSQPQHF	TGTGCCAGTAGTACGACAGGGGGGAGTCAGCCCCAGCATTTT
TRBD1	TRBV9	NA	TRBJ1-1	CASTRDRGNTEAFF	TGTGCCAGCACCCGGGACAGGGGGAACACTGAAGCTTTCTTT
NA	TRBV10-3	NA	TRBJ1-2	CAISPHGPDIGYTF	TGTGCCATCAGCCCACATGGGCCCGATATAGGCTACACCTTC
TRBD1	TRBV7-2	NA	TRBJ1-1	CASSPVPGQGRATEAFF	TGTGCCAGCAGCCCCGTCCCGGGACAGGGGCGGGCCACTGAAGCTTTCTTT
TRBD1	TRBV19	once	TRBJ1-5	CASSIDPTDRGRKPQHF	TGTGCCAGTAGTATAGATCCCACCGACAGGGGGCGAAAGCCCCAGCATTTT
TRBD2	TRBV5-1	NA	TRBJ2-3	CASSFDTAGGTDTQYF	TGCGCCAGCAGCTTCGACACAGCGGGGGGCACAGATACGCAGTATTTT
NA	TRBV5-1	NA	TRBJ1-6	CASSLEGSSYNSPLHF	TGCGCCAGCAGCTTGGAGGGAAGCTCCTATAATTCACCCCTCCACTTT
NA	TRBV5-1	NA	TRBJ1-2	CASSLAGAALGYTF	TGCGCCAGCAGCTTGGCCGGGGCGGCGTTGGGCTACACCTTC
TRBD1	TRBV19	NA	TRBJ1-4	CASQQGAMTNEKLFF	TGTGCTTCACAGCAGGGGGCGATGACTAATGAAAAACTGTTTTTT
NA	TRBV4-2	NA	TRBJ1-5	CASSSQGDNQPQHF	TGTGCCAGCAGCAGTCAGGGTGACAATCAGCCCCAGCATTTT
TRBD1	TRBV18	NA	TRBJ1-2	CASSPGTGTNYGYTF	TGTGCCAGCTCACCCGGGACAGGGACTAACTATGGCTACACCTTC
NA	TRBV3-1/TRBV3-2	NA	TRBJ2-1	CASSQEGFKQFF	TGTGCCAGCAGCCAAGAGGGCTTTAAGCAGTTCTTC
NA	TRBV25-1	NA	TRBJ2-5	CASSEGGETQYF	TGTGCCAGCAGTGAAGGGGGAGAGACCCAGTACTTC
NA	TRBV4-3	NA	TRBJ1-1	CASSQDFTDGYTEAFF	TGCGCCAGCAGCCAAGATTTTACGGACGGGTACACTGAAGCTTTCTTT
NA	TRBV6-1	few	TRBJ1-2	CASSENEGGGYTF	TGTGCCAGCAGTGAAAACGAGGGCGGTGGCTACACCTTC
TRBD1	TRBV9	NA	TRBJ1-2	CASSVAAGQGHYGYTF	TGTGCCAGCAGCGTAGCGGCGGGACAGGGCCACTATGGCTACACCTTC
NA	TRBV5-4	NA	TRBJ1-1	CASSLGGSPINTEAFF	TGTGCCAGCAGCTTGGGGGGCTCCCCTATCAACACTGAAGCTTTCTTT
NA	TRBV12-3/TRBV12-4	NA	TRBJ1-5	CASTSGDNQPQHF	TGTGCCAGCACCTCAGGGGATAATCAGCCCCAGCATTTT
NA	TRBV18	NA	TRBJ2-3	CASSQVPGSTDTQYF	TGTGCCAGCTCACAGGTTCCAGGGAGCACAGATACGCAGTATTTT
NA	TRBV28	NA	TRBJ2-7	CASSLGQVPYEQYF	TGTGCCAGCAGTCTAGGACAAGTACCCTACGAGCAGTACTTC
TRBD1	TRBV30	once	TRBJ1-2	CAWSVRTGPGLGYTF	TGTGCCTGGAGTGTACGGACAGGCCCAGGTTTGGGCTACACCTTC
TRBD1	TRBV27	NA	TRBJ1-2	CASTRTGQGGSGYTF	TGTGCCAGCACCAGAACCGGACAGGGAGGGTCTGGCTACACCTTC
NA	TRBV5-1	NA	TRBJ1-1	CASSLQGTEAFF	TGCGCCAGCAGCTTACAGGGAACTGAAGCTTTCTTT
TRBD2	TRBV6-2/TRBV6-3	NA	TRBJ2-5	CASSYGRPGGIQETQYF	TGTGCCAGCAGTTACGGTCGGCCGGGGGGGATCCAAGAGACCCAGTACTTC
NA	TRBV6-1	NA	TRBJ1-1	CASSGRGGRVMNTEAFF	TGTGCCAGCAGTGGCCGGGGGGGGCGGGTTATGAACACTGAAGCTTTCTTT
NA	TRBV14	NA	TRBJ1-4	CASSQGRGAATNEKLFF	TGTGCCAGCAGCCAGGGTCGGGGCGCAGCAACTAATGAAAAACTGTTTTTT
NA	TRBV5-1	few	TRBJ1-6	CASSLLGGSVRAPLHF	TGCGCCAGCAGCTTGCTAGGCGGGTCAGTCAGGGCACCCCTCCACTTT
NA	TRBV4-1	once	TRBJ1-4	CASSQGGLNEKLFF	TGCGCCAGCAGCCAAGGGGGCCTTAATGAAAAACTGTTTTTT
TRBD1	TRBV5-5	NA	TRBJ2-5	CASSPGTGRETQYF	TGTGCCAGCAGCCCCGGGACAGGGAGGGAGACCCAGTACTTC
NA	TRBV18	NA	TRBJ1-3	CASSPDRNSGNTIYF	TGTGCCAGCTCACCGGACCGAAACTCTGGAAACACCATATATTTT
NA	TRBV3-1/TRBV3-2	once	TRBJ1-4	CASVGRGNEKLFF	TGTGCCAGCGTCGGCAGGGGTAATGAAAAACTGTTTTTT
TRBD2	TRBV3-1/TRBV3-2	NA	TRBJ2-5	CASSLNLAGGETQYF	TGTGCCAGCAGCCTCAATCTAGCGGGGGGAGAGACCCAGTACTTC
TRBD1	TRBV15	NA	TRBJ2-7	CATSRDRGNYEQYF	TGTGCCACCAGCAGAGACAGGGGGAACTACGAGCAGTACTTC
NA	TRBV5-1	NA	TRBJ1-5	CASSPVVGVQPQHF	TGCGCCAGCAGTCCAGTGGTAGGGGTCCAGCCCCAGCATTTT